One sample yielded the 31 T cell receptor beta chains listed below, sequenced in a study of regulatory T cells in long-lasting Graves disease. Specified time point: newly diagnosed GD, antithyroid drugs for less than 3 months. PBMC-extracted RNA yielded the TCR library. TCR beta libraries were built with iRepertoire HTBI primers and Arm-PCR of CDR3 regions. TCRdb redid the calling of the multiplex PCR reads with MiXCR, one entry per CDR3 protein. The repertoire holds under 500,000 distinct CDR3 sequences, with about 15% as singletons. Another study also made use of these data, one on T cells in Graves' hyperthyroidism and ophthalmopathy.

Here the sequenced sample was peripheral blood mononuclear cells (PBMCs), taken at new diagnosis, from a patient treated with antithyroid drugs. Source of these receptors: a woman aged 25 to 45 with Graves disease.

This clonotype has a count of ten or more. The chain uses TRBV2 and TRBJ2-7; possible D gene TRBD2, 5 bases. In germline, CDR1 is SNHLY, CDR2 FYNNEI. V was cut by 3 bases and J by 4 bases, with 13 bases left in between. This CDR3 region has 14 residues. The CDR3 nucleotides are TGTGCCAGCAGTGATAACGGGAAGGGATACGAGCAGTACTTC. This sequence encodes CASSDNGKGYEQYF.

The rearrangement joins TRBV7-9 to TRBJ2-2; the D call may be TRBD1 or TRBD2 (6 bases each). This CDR3 region has 13 residues. Germline V gene data show CDR1 as SEHNR and CDR2 as FQNEAQ (reference sequence). V shed 5 bases and J shed 6 bases, with 10 bases lying between them. The CDR3 DNA is TGTGCCAGCAGCACTAGGGGGGCCGGGGAGCTGTTTTTT. Translating it yields CASSTRGAGELFF. The full variable domain, completed using reference TRBV7-9 and TRBJ2-2, is DTGVSQNPRHKITKRGQNVTFRCDPISEHNRLYWYRQTLGQGPEFLTYFQNEAQLEKSRLLSDRFSAERPKGSFSTLEIQRTEQGDSAMYLCASSTRGAGELFFGEGSRLTVL.

This clonotype was counted many times. This rearrangement joins TRBV7-2 to TRBJ2-1, with 12 bases identical to TRBD2. Germline lookup yields CDR1 SGHTA and CDR2 FQGNSA. With 4 bases clipped from V and 7 bases from J, the junction kept 5 bases outside the gene matches. The CDR3 runs 15 residues. In DNA, the CDR3 is TGTGCCAGCAGCTCCCGGACTAGCGGGGTAAATGAGCAGTTCTTC. The encoded protein is CASSSRTSGVNEQFF.

On this clonotype: At one end the junction does not follow the germline gene, possibly because of a read error. The chain uses TRBV12-3 or TRBV12-4 and TRBJ2-2; no reliable D call. The CDR3 is 14 amino acids. The CDR3 spells CASSLPTSTRELFF. The DNA of the CDR3 is TGTGCCAGCAGTTTACCGACGTCCACCCGGGAGCTGTTTTTT.

Ten or more counts support this clonotype. This sequence joins TRBV29-1 and TRBJ2-3; possible D gene TRBD2, 6 bases. This CDR3 is 18 amino acids long. Trimming left V 4 bases short and J 2 bases short, with 25 bases between. Germline loops: CDR1 SQVTM, CDR2 ANQGSEA. CDR3 DNA sequence: TGCAGCGTTGGGTCAATACTAGCTACTCTGAAAAACACAGATACGCAGTATTTT. The encoded protein is CSVGSILATLKNTDTQYF.

J is TRBJ1-2 and V is TRBV6-2 or TRBV6-3, with unresolved D. The CDR3 totals 13 residues. Trimming took off 7 bases at V and 3 bases at J, with 12 bases between the two ends. The germline V gene encodes CDR1 MNHEY and CDR2 SVGEGT. In DNA, the CDR3 is TGTGCCAGCACCCCGTGGGGTCACTATGGCTACACCTTC. Translated: CASTPWGHYGYTF.

V is TRBV12-3 or TRBV12-4 and J is TRBJ2-1; D may be TRBD2 (6 bases). CDR3 size: 14 residues. Deletions cut 6 bases from V and 4 bases from J, with 13 bases between. DNA of the CDR3: TGTGCCAGCAGACGGTCCGGGGGTTACAATGAGCAGTTCTTC. Amino acid sequence: CASRRSGGYNEQFF.

Ten or more counts support this clonotype. This chain uses TRBV6-5 with TRBJ2-2; D uncertain. Germline V lookup: CDR1 MNHEY, CDR2 SVGAGI. The CDR3 extends over 14 amino acids. The V gene lost 0 bases and the J gene lost 3 bases, with 5 bases spanning the gap. CDR3 DNA: TGTGCCAGCAGTTACTCGACGCACACCGGGGAGCTGTTTTTT. Its protein is CASSYSTHTGELFF.

The CDR3 nucleotides are TGTGCCAGCAGCTTGGGGCCGGGCGAAAAACTGTTTTTT. Its translation: CASSLGPGEKLFF. This chain connects TRBV5-5 to TRBJ1-4; no clear D. Trimming removed 0 bases at V and 8 bases at J, with 8 bases between. The germline V gene has CDR1 SGHKS and CDR2 YYEKEE (reference sequence). CDR3 length equals 13 residues. Filled out from reference TRBV5-5 and TRBJ1-4, the complete variable domain reads DAGVTQSPTHLIKTRGQQVTLRCSPISGHKSVSWYQQVLGQGPQFIFQYYEKEERGRGNFPDRFSARQFPNYSSELNVNALLLGDSALYLCASSLGPGEKLFFGSGTQLSVL.

In this sample, this clonotype turned up many times. The chain employs TRBV24-1 and TRBJ2-7; D tentatively fits TRBD1 or TRBD2 (5 bases each). Trimming left V 4 bases short and J 5 bases short, with 17 bases between. The CDR3 has 15 amino acids. Per the germline V gene, CDR1 is KGHDR and CDR2 is SFDVKD. The CDR3 loop is CATSESGTESDEQYF. Written as DNA, the CDR3 is TGTGCCACCAGTGAATCCGGGACCGAAAGTGACGAGCAGTACTTC.

This clonotype came up a few times. The chain links TRBV20-1 to TRBJ1-2; no definite D call. V shed 3 bases and J shed 7 bases, with 12 bases lying between them. This CDR3 spans 12 amino acids. Germline CDR1 DFQATT, CDR2 SNEGSKA (reference sequence). CDR3 sequence: CSARGEGRGYTF. The CDR3 DNA sequence: TGCAGTGCTAGGGGAGAAGGCCGTGGCTACACCTTC.

This clonotype was seen repeatedly, ten times or more. This chain links TRBV20-1 with TRBJ2-1, with D possibly matching TRBD1 (6 bases). Germline CDR1 and CDR2: DFQATT and SNEGSKA (reference sequence). V lost 3 bases and J 7 bases, leaving 16 bases between the germline ends. This CDR3 has 14 amino acids. CDR3 sequence: CSARDLVRGNEQFF. CDR3 DNA sequence: TGCAGTGCTAGGGATTTGGTCAGGGGTAATGAGCAGTTCTTC.

This clonotype has a count of ten or more. The chain uses TRBV6-2 or TRBV6-3 and TRBJ2-3; no definite D call. CDR1 and CDR2 (germline): MNHEY, SVGEGT. Trimming cost V 2 bases and J 2 bases, with 14 bases left between them. CDR3 length equals 16 residues. The CDR3 DNA follows: TGTGCCAGCAGTTACGGAAGGTTCCGATACACAGATACGCAGTATTTT. Residues: CASSYGRFRYTDTQYF.

A remark on this clonotype: A read error is likely here: a far larger clone is one base away. This likely comes from a read error, as the CDR3 has no conserved phenylalanine or tryptophan at its end. The chain joins TRBV6-2 or TRBV6-3 to TRBJ2-7; unclear D gene. V shed 5 bases and J shed 0 bases, with 11 bases lying between them. The germline gives CDR1 MNHEY, CDR2 SVGEGT. The CDR3 spans 14 residues. For the CDR3, the DNA is TGTGCCAGCAGTGAAGGGTTCAGCTCCTACGAGCAGTACTCC. Protein product: CASSEGFSSYEQYS.

This clonotype was counted between two and nine times. This rearrangement joins TRBV5-5 to TRBJ1-1, with TRBD1 identical over 9 bases. The CDR3 spans 14 residues. Germline V gene data show CDR1 as SGHKS and CDR2 as YYEKEE (reference sequence). The V and J ends lost 4 bases and 10 bases, in that order; junction bases with no gene match: 11. The DNA of the CDR3 is TGTGCCAGCAGCCTACCGGGACAGGGCCCCAGAGCTTTCTTT. Translating gives CASSLPGQGPRAFF.

Ten or more counts support this clonotype. The gene calls are TRBV20-1 and TRBJ2-5; the D is unclear. The V and J ends lost 3 bases and 0 bases respectively, with 8 bases between them. The CDR3 is made up of 13 amino acids. CDR1 and CDR2 (germline): DFQATT, SNEGSKA (reference sequence). The CDR3: CSARVPYQETQYF. DNA of the CDR3: TGCAGTGCTAGGGTCCCGTACCAAGAGACCCAGTACTTC.

The table lists this clonotype with a few counts. The CDR3: CASAYYEQYF. In nucleotides, the CDR3 is TGTGCCAGCGCGTACTACGAGCAGTACTTC. The chain joins TRBV6-1 to TRBJ2-7; D is unresolved. The CDR3 length is 10 residues. The germline gives CDR1 MNHNS, CDR2 SASEGT. Trimming removed 8 bases from V and 3 bases from J, with 5 bases in between.

For the CDR3, the DNA is TGTGCCAGCAGTGCCCCGGTTACAGGGGGCGGGGAGCTGTTTTTT. It codes for CASSAPVTGGGELFF. The chain joins TRBV6-1 to TRBJ2-2; 8 bases fit TRBD1. The CDR3 is 15 residues long. The germline CDR1 and CDR2 sequences are MNHNS and SASEGT. The ends lost 4 bases at V and 7 bases at J; junction bases unmatched: 8.

Details on this clonotype: Germline is not matched at one junction end, which may reflect a read error. The chain employs TRBV4-2 and TRBJ1-5; tentative D call: TRBD1 (5 bases). The CDR3 totals 15 residues. Germline assignment: CDR1 LGHNA and CDR2 YNFKEQ. The CDR3 here is CASSHPGQGHQPLHF. In DNA, the CDR3 is TGTGCCAGCAGCCACCCGGGCCAGGGTCACCAGCCCCTGCATTTT.

In this sample, this clonotype turned up a few times. This sequence may be a read error, since a much larger clone differs from it by one base. The chain links TRBV2 to TRBJ2-1; 10 bases agree with TRBD1. Germline V gene lookup returns CDR1 SNHLY and CDR2 FYNNEI. The CDR3 has 15 amino acids. V shed 6 bases and J 8 bases; nucleotides not matched to a gene: 10. This chain's CDR3 is CASRPRQGANDEQFF. The DNA for the CDR3 is TGTGCCAGCAGACCGCGACAGGGGGCGAACGATGAGCAGTTCTTC.

A few counts support this clonotype. This chain links TRBV30 with TRBJ1-1; D gene unclear. The germline V gene has CDR1 GTSNPN and CDR2 SVGIG (reference sequence). This CDR3 is built from 11 residues. V lost 4 bases to trimming and J lost 5 bases, with 8 bases between them. The CDR3 nucleotides are TGTGCCTGGATTGGGGATACTGAAGCTTTCTTT. This sequence encodes CAWIGDTEAFF.

This sequence joins TRBV5-1 and TRBJ2-7; no definite D call. This CDR3 has 14 residues. V was trimmed by 0 bases and J by 0 bases, leaving 7 bases between them. Germline CDR1 reads SGHRS; CDR2 reads YFSETQ. In DNA, the CDR3 is TGCGCCAGCAGCTTGGTAGTGAACTCCTACGAGCAGTACTTC. Translating it yields CASSLVVNSYEQYF. The full variable domain, completed using reference TRBV5-1 and TRBJ2-7, is KAGVTQTPRYLIKTRGQQVTLSCSPISGHRSVSWYQQTPGQGLQFLFEYFSETQRNKGNFPGRFSGRQFSNSRSEMNVSTLELGDSALYLCASSLVVNSYEQYFGPGTRLTVT.

This clonotype was observed a few times. This sequence joins TRBV28 and TRBJ2-4; D is ambiguous. Germline values: CDR1 MDHEN, CDR2 SYDVKM. Trimming pared 4 bases from V and 7 bases from J, leaving 11 bases between. The CDR3 is 13 amino acids. The CDR3 DNA is TGTGCCAGCAGTTACTCTTACCAGAACATTCAGTACTTC. The encoded protein is CASSYSYQNIQYF.

In this sample, this clonotype turned up many times. V and J are TRBV10-1 and TRBJ1-1; the match to TRBD1 covers 8 bases. The V segment lost 7 bases and the J segment 4 bases; nucleotides outside the gene matches: 8. The CDR3 extends over 14 amino acids. CDR1 is WNHNN, CDR2 SYGVQD, per germline (reference sequence). This CDR3 is CASMAGQGGTEAFF. In nucleotides, the CDR3 is TGCGCCAGCATGGCTGGACAGGGTGGCACTGAAGCTTTCTTT.

This sequence joins TRBV12-3 or TRBV12-4 and TRBJ1-2; TRBD1 is a possible D gene (6 bases). V was shortened by 1 base and J by 4 bases, with 16 bases between the two germline ends. The CDR3 extends over 16 amino acids. CDR3 region: CASSLGAGARFYGYTF. The CDR3 DNA reads as TGTGCCAGCAGTTTAGGAGCAGGGGCTCGATTCTATGGCTACACCTTC.

The sample holds many counts of this clonotype. V gene TRBV6-2 or TRBV6-3 combines with J gene TRBJ2-7; no clear D. The germline V and J ends were trimmed by 5 bases and 6 bases, with 17 bases remaining between them. The CDR3 runs 14 residues. Germline V gene data show CDR1 as MNHEY and CDR2 as SVGEGT. DNA of the CDR3: TGTGCCAGCAGTCAACAACTCACCGCGACCGAGCAGTACTTC. Translation gives CASSQQLTATEQYF.

This clonotype was detected only a few times. The chain joins TRBV5-1 to TRBJ2-6; D remains unclear. Germline CDR1 reads SGHRS; CDR2 reads YFSETQ. The CDR3 runs to 16 residues. V was cut by 1 base and J by 4 bases, with 12 bases left in between. The CDR3 sequence: CASSLSAVGGANVLTF. In DNA, the CDR3 is TGCGCCAGCAGCTTGTCGGCGGTCGGGGGGGCCAACGTCCTGACTTTC.

This clonotype has ten or more counts. The chain employs TRBV15 and TRBJ1-1; 7 bases match TRBD1. V lost 3 bases, J lost 4 bases, and 8 bases stayed unmatched. CDR1 is LNHNV and CDR2 is YYDKDF in the germline V gene (reference sequence). The CDR3 has 15 residues. The CDR3 DNA reads as TGTGCCACCAGCAGCGGGACAGCTGGGGTCACTGAAGCTTTCTTT. Translation gives CATSSGTAGVTEAFF. The full variable domain, completed using reference TRBV15 and TRBJ1-1, is DAMVIQNPRYQVTQFGKPVTLSCSQTLNHNVMYWYQQKSSQAPKLLFHYYDKDFNNEADTPDNFQSRRPNTSFCFLDIRSPGLGDTAMYLCATSSGTAGVTEAFFGQGTRLTVV.

The sample holds many counts of this clonotype. The rearrangement links TRBV6-2 or TRBV6-3 to TRBJ1-1; perhaps TRBD1 as D (6 bases). The V and J ends lost 6 bases and 6 bases respectively, with 17 bases between them. Looked up from germline, CDR1 is MNHEY and CDR2 is SVGEGT. The CDR3 loop spans 14 amino acids. The CDR3 reads CASRYRIGTPEAFF. Here the CDR3 DNA reads TGTGCCAGCAGGTACCGCATCGGGACACCTGAAGCTTTCTTT.

Ten or more counts support this clonotype. V and J are TRBV7-8 and TRBJ2-1; D not resolved. The CDR3 has 15 amino acids. Germline values: CDR1 SGHVS, CDR2 FQNEAQ. The V end was cut by 7 bases, the J end by 5 bases, with 18 bases between. CDR3 coding DNA: TGTGCCAGCACTCTGGGATTTGCCGCCGACAATGAGCAGTTCTTC. Residues: CASTLGFAADNEQFF.

To note about this clonotype: A far larger clone lies a single base away; this is likely a read error. V and J are TRBV7-2 and TRBJ2-1, with 7 bases identical to TRBD2. Trimming removed 6 bases from V and 6 bases from J; junction bases left unmatched: 8. The germline V gene has CDR1 SGHTA and CDR2 FQGNSA. There are 14 residues in the CDR3. The DNA for the CDR3 is TGTGCCAGCAGTGAACGGGAGGCTTGCAATGAGCAGTTCTTC. Its protein is CASSEREACNEQFF.